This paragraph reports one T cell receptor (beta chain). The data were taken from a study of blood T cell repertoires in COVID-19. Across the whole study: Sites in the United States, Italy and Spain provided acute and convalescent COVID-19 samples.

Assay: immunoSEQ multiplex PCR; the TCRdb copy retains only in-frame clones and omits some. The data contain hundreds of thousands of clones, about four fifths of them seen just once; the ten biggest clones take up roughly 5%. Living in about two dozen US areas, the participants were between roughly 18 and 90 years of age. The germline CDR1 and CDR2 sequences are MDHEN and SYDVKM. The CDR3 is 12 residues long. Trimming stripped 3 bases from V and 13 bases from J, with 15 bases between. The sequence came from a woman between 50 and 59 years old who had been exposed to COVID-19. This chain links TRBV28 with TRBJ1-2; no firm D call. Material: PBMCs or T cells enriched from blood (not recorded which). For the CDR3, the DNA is TGTGCCAGCAGTTTGGTTGGCGGCCTCTGCACCTTC. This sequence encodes CASSLVGGLCTF.